This T cell receptor (beta chain) was identified in a study of blood T cells in healthy people across ages. The germline CDR1 and CDR2 sequences are MNHEY and SVGEGT. The V gene end was trimmed by 5 bases and the J gene end by 5 bases; junction bases not matched to a gene: 8. The CDR3 covers 14 residues. This clonotype was detected only a few times. For the second PCR, which ran for roughly 6 to 12 cycles, a sample-barcoded 5' primer and a J-beta primer mix were used. From the 5' RACE reads, TCRdb called clonotypes with MiXCR, one entry per CDR3 protein. The profile shows about 1,800,000 distinct CDR3 sequences, over 25% of them singletons.

This chain joins TRBV6-2 or TRBV6-3 and TRBJ2-7; 8 positions match TRBD1. Sequencing was performed on blood. This clonotype was obtained from a woman in her thirties in good health. The CDR3, as DNA: TGTGCCAGCAGTGACAGGACAGGGATGGACGAGCAGTACTTC. Amino acids: CASSDRTGMDEQYF.